This T cell receptor (beta chain) was found in a study of CD4 T cells in relation to SARS-CoV-2 and coronaviruses. On the study more broadly: After nine to eleven days of antigen culture, PBMC TCR beta CDR3s were sequenced. Findings and limits, study-wide: The cross-reactivity analysis covered only spike protein, not other viral proteins.

The unexposed donors gave CD4+ T cells in about 2010-2019, prior to COVID-19. Isolation of CD4+ T cells took place after about 10 days in culture. This clone was found once. Its antigen is still unknown. Profiling relied on immunoSEQ multiplex PCR, and the TCRdb table lists in-frame clones only, not all of them. Of some 29,000 clones listed, 70% to 80% were seen once; the top ten hold approximately 24%. This CDR3 region has 13 residues. Germline CDR1 and CDR2: LGHNT and FRNRAP. With 4 bases removed from V and 8 bases from J, the gap between germline ends came to 13 bases. This sequence joins TRBV12-5 and TRBJ2-3; D not resolved. Sample: CD4+ T cells from PBMCs, cultured in vitro. This TCR was recovered from a human donor in good health. The CDR3 nucleotides are TGTGCTAGTGGTTCTCTGTTCCCCGGTACGCAGTATTTT. This gives the protein CASGSLFPGTQYF.